The 18 T cell receptor beta chains listed next were all sequenced from one sample in a study of blood T cell repertoires in COVID-19. Profiled with immunoSEQ multiplex PCR; TCRdb holds only in-frame clones, not every one. The sample yields approximately 180,000 clones, 81% seen once. The sequencing input was peripheral blood. These receptors originate from an elderly woman with COVID-19, enrolled during active disease.

A few counts support this clone. This chain links TRBV27 with TRBJ1-1; D remains ambiguous. V dropped 3 bases and J dropped 0 bases, with 5 bases sitting between them. The germline CDR1 and CDR2 sequences are MNHEY and SMNVEV (reference sequence). There are 13 residues in the CDR3. The CDR3 DNA reads as TGTGCCAGCAGTTTCCAGTTGAACACTGAAGCTTTCTTT. Encoded protein: CASSFQLNTEAFF.

The gene calls are TRBV5-6 and TRBJ1-4, with TRBD1 matching 10 bases. Trimming removed 3 bases from V and 2 bases from J; junction bases left unmatched: 7. The CDR3 is made up of 17 amino acids. The germline gives CDR1 SGHDT, CDR2 YYEEEE. CDR3 amino acids: CASSSGQGTGTNEKLFF. The CDR3 DNA sequence: TGTGCCAGCAGCTCGGGACAGGGGACGGGGACTAATGAAAAACTGTTTTTT.

This clone showed up just a few times. The genes are TRBV5-1 and TRBJ1-2; unclear D gene. Trimming cost V 7 bases and J 3 bases, with 13 bases left between them. Germline V gene sequence: CDR1 SGHRS, CDR2 YFSETQ. The CDR3 sequence is 13 residues long. This CDR3 is CASREVVDYGYTF. DNA of the CDR3: TGCGCCAGCCGGGAGGTAGTTGACTATGGCTACACCTTC.

The V call is TRBV3-1 (or the pseudogene TRBV3-2), the J call TRBJ2-1; 7 bases agree with TRBD2. Germline trimming cut 0 bases from V and 7 bases from J; bases unmatched to any gene: 3. Per germline, CDR1 LGHDT and CDR2 YNNKEL (reference sequence). The CDR3 is 14 residues long. CDR3 residues: CASSQDGRGNEQFF. DNA of the CDR3: TGTGCCAGCAGCCAAGATGGGCGGGGGAATGAGCAGTTCTTC.

This CDR3 is CASSQNQGELFF. The CDR3 DNA reads as TGTGCCAGCAGCCAAAACCAGGGTGAACTGTTTTTT. The chain employs TRBV3-1 (or the pseudogene TRBV3-2) and TRBJ1-4, with a tentative D call TRBD1 (5 bases). This CDR3 contains 12 residues. V lost 2 bases, J lost 12 bases, and 10 bases lay in between. Germline V gene lookup returns CDR1 LGHDT and CDR2 YNNKEL (reference sequence).

This clone was found a few times. The rearrangement links TRBV2 to TRBJ1-1; 8 bases are a match to TRBD1. V dropped 5 bases and J dropped 0; count of bases not matched to a gene: 11. The CDR3 is made up of 17 amino acids. Germline V CDR1 and CDR2: SNHLY, FYNNEI. The CDR3 DNA sequence: TGTGCCAGCAGTTCTCAGGGGGCCAGGAGGCTGAACACTGAAGCTTTCTTT. Protein: CASSSQGARRLNTEAFF.

CDR3 nucleotide sequence: TGTGCCAGCAGCTTACAGGGAACCAACTCTGGAAACACCATATATTTT. It encodes CASSLQGTNSGNTIYF. This chain links TRBV7-2 with TRBJ1-3; D perhaps matches TRBD1 (5 bases). The CDR3 is 16 amino acids. Trimming removed 2 bases from V and 0 bases from J, with 11 bases in between. The germline V gene has CDR1 SGHTA and CDR2 FQGNSA. Together with reference TRBV7-2 and TRBJ1-3, the CDR3 gives the full variable domain: GAGVSQSPSNKVTEKGKDVELRCDPISGHTALYWYRQSLGQGLEFLIYFQGNSAPDKSGLPSDRFSAERTGGSVSTLTIQRTQQEDSAVYLCASSLQGTNSGNTIYFGEGSWLTVV.

The gene calls are TRBV19 and TRBJ1-6, with 8 positions matching TRBD1. The CDR3 is made up of 13 amino acids. Germline lookup yields CDR1 LNHDA and CDR2 SQIVND (reference sequence). V was clipped by 8 bases and J by 8 bases; unmatched bases: 5. The CDR3 DNA sequence: TGTGCCAGTTCCGCAGGGGGCTATTCACCCCTCCACTTT. Translating gives CASSAGGYSPLHF.

The genes are TRBV28 and TRBJ2-3; 10 positions agree with TRBD1. J gave up 5 bases and V 6 bases, and 8 bases lay outside the gene matches. Germline V gene lookup returns CDR1 MDHEN and CDR2 SYDVKM. The CDR3 has 15 amino acids. The CDR3 loop reads CASRGQGISGDTQYF. CDR3 nucleotide sequence: TGTGCCAGCAGGGGACAGGGGATATCTGGAGATACGCAGTATTTT. Full variable domain (outside the CDR3, taken from reference TRBV28 and TRBJ2-3): DVKVTQSSRYLVKRTGEKVFLECVQDMDHENMFWYRQDPGLGLRLIYFSYDVKMKEKGDIPEGYSVSREKKERFSLILESASTNQTSMYLCASRGQGISGDTQYFGPGTRLTVL.

The chain recombines TRBV5-1 with TRBJ1-4, with D perhaps matching TRBD1 (6 bases). The V and J ends lost 0 bases and 4 bases respectively, with 13 bases between them. The germline CDR1 and CDR2 sequences are SGHRS and YFSETQ. The CDR3 is 16 residues long. Here the CDR3 reads CASSLGAGVRNEKLFF. The CDR3 DNA is TGCGCCAGCAGCTTGGGGGCAGGGGTTCGTAATGAAAAACTGTTTTTT.

This rearrangement joins TRBV21-1 to TRBJ1-2; the DNA was not used to check the table's D call, TRBD1. TRBV21-1 is termed a pseudogene. This CDR3 is built from 16 residues. CDR3 sequence: CASSKEDQGENYGYTF. For the CDR3, the DNA is TGTGCCAGCAGCAAAGAAGACCAGGGGGAAAACTATGGCTACACCTTC.

The chain has TRBV7-9 and TRBJ2-3; 9 nucleotides line up with TRBD1. V lost 5 bases and J lost 3; bases outside the gene matches: 9. The CDR3 is made up of 16 amino acids. CDR1 is SEHNR, CDR2 FQNEAQ, per germline (reference sequence). CDR3 amino acids: CASSTPFGTGTDTQYF. The CDR3, as DNA: TGTGCCAGCAGCACACCGTTCGGGACAGGGACAGATACGCAGTATTTT.

J is TRBJ1-4 and V is TRBV2; TRBD1 matches at 9 bases. The J segment lost 3 bases and the V segment lost 6 bases, leaving 5 bases of the junction unmatched. Germline lookup yields CDR1 SNHLY and CDR2 FYNNEI. This CDR3 is built from 15 residues. The CDR3 DNA reads TGTGCCAGCAGACGGGACAGGGCCTCTAATGAAAAACTGTTTTTT. It encodes CASRRDRASNEKLFF.

The chain uses TRBV3-1 (or the pseudogene TRBV3-2) and TRBJ2-7, with 9 nucleotides matching TRBD1. V lost 1 base, J lost 5 bases, and 12 bases stayed unmatched. The germline gives CDR1 LGHDT, CDR2 YNNKEL (reference sequence). This CDR3 is 17 amino acids long. The CDR3 DNA is TGTGCCAGCAGCCAAGCCCCGGGACAGGGAGGAAGGAACGAGCAGTACTTC. This codes for CASSQAPGQGGRNEQYF.

This clone appeared a few times. V is TRBV4-1 and J is TRBJ1-4, with TRBD1 matching over 9 bases. The length of the CDR3 is 15 residues. Looked up from germline, CDR1 is MGHRA and CDR2 is YSYEKL. With 6 bases clipped from V and 8 bases from J, the junction kept 10 bases outside the gene matches. The CDR3 here is CASRESGQGYEKLFF. CDR3 DNA sequence: TGCGCCAGCAGAGAATCGGGACAGGGATACGAAAAACTGTTTTTT.

The chain recombines TRBV6-6 with TRBJ2-5; a possible D gene is TRBD1 (5 bases). Trimming left V 6 bases short and J 1 base short, with 15 bases between. Per the germline V gene, CDR1 is MNHNY and CDR2 is SVGAGI (reference sequence). The CDR3 spans 15 residues. The CDR3 here is CASSPSGASQETQYF. As DNA, the CDR3 is TGTGCCAGCAGCCCCTCTGGGGCCTCCCAAGAGACCCAGTACTTC.

The rearrangement links TRBV7-8 to TRBJ1-3; the D gene is possibly TRBD1 (5 bases). Germline V gives CDR1 SGHVS, CDR2 FQNEAQ. Trimming shortened V by 0 bases and J by 0 bases, and 12 bases separated the two germline ends. The CDR3 contains 17 residues. CDR3 sequence: CASSLARAGISGNTIYF. The CDR3 bases are TGTGCCAGCAGCTTAGCTAGGGCAGGGATCTCTGGAAACACCATATATTTT.

The chain carries TRBV15 and TRBJ1-4; 8 positions agree with TRBD1. The J segment lost 6 bases and the V segment lost 4 bases, leaving 7 bases of the junction unmatched. Germline assignment: CDR1 LNHNV and CDR2 YYDKDF (reference sequence). The CDR3 length is 15 residues. CDR3 in amino acids: CATSTDRASYEKLFF. DNA for the CDR3: TGTGCCACCAGCACGGACAGGGCCAGTTATGAAAAACTGTTTTTT.